Below, 29 T cell receptor beta chains from the same sample are listed, as sequenced in a study of blood T cell repertoires in COVID-19. Profiled with immunoSEQ multiplex PCR; TCRdb holds only in-frame clones, not every one. The sample holds about 270,000 clones, 90% seen once. The specimen was PBMCs or T cells enriched from blood (not recorded which). The receptors stem from a woman aged 25-40 years with acute COVID-19.

This clone is a singleton in its sample. This chain uses TRBV30 with TRBJ1-2; 7 nucleotides line up with TRBD1. Germline V gene sequence: CDR1 GTSNPN, CDR2 SVGIG (reference sequence). V lost 2 bases and J lost 8; bases outside the gene matches: 11. This CDR3 comprises 14 residues. The CDR3 is CAWSPTGPWEGYTF. In DNA form, the CDR3 reads TGTGCCTGGAGTCCGACAGGGCCTTGGGAGGGCTACACCTTC.

The V gene is TRBV4-1, the J gene TRBJ2-3; D is possibly TRBD2 (5 bases). The germline gives CDR1 MGHRA, CDR2 YSYEKL. Trimming shortened V by 8 bases and J by 0 bases, and 24 bases separated the two germline ends. The length of the CDR3 is 18 residues. CDR3 in DNA: TGCGCCAGCCAAGCCCTGAAGTGGGAGCATACTAGCACAGATACGCAGTATTTT. Amino acids: CASQALKWEHTSTDTQYF.

The V call is TRBV28, the J call TRBJ1-3, with a tentative D call TRBD1 (6 bases). Trimming removed 6 bases at V and 1 base at J, with 10 bases between. CDR1 and CDR2 (germline): MDHEN, SYDVKM. The CDR3 sequence is 14 residues long. The CDR3, as DNA: TGTGCCAGCAGGAAAACAGGGTCTGGAAACACCATATATTTT. This translates into CASRKTGSGNTIYF. The full variable domain, rest sourced from reference TRBV28 and TRBJ1-3, is DVKVTQSSRYLVKRTGEKVFLECVQDMDHENMFWYRQDPGLGLRLIYFSYDVKMKEKGDIPEGYSVSREKKERFSLILESASTNQTSMYLCASRKTGSGNTIYFGEGSWLTVV.

The chain has TRBV4-1 and TRBJ2-2; D perhaps matches TRBD1 (6 bases). Germline assignment: CDR1 MGHRA and CDR2 YSYEKL. The CDR3 is made up of 15 amino acids. Trimming stripped 6 bases from V and 6 bases from J, with 17 bases between. The CDR3 nucleotides are TGCGCCAGCAGACCCGGGACAATCCGACCCGGGGAGCTGTTTTTT. Residues: CASRPGTIRPGELFF.

This clone has just a few counts. This chain connects TRBV7-9 to TRBJ2-3, with D perhaps matching TRBD2 (7 bases). There are 15 residues in the CDR3. CDR1 and CDR2 (germline): SEHNR, FQNEAQ (reference sequence). The V gene lost 2 bases and the J gene lost 4 bases, with 13 bases spanning the gap. The CDR3, as DNA: TGTGCCAGCAGCTTATCCGCGGGGGCATCAGATACGCAGTATTTT. It codes for CASSLSAGASDTQYF. The full variable domain, completed using reference TRBV7-9 and TRBJ2-3, is DTGVSQNPRHKITKRGQNVTFRCDPISEHNRLYWYRQTLGQGPEFLTYFQNEAQLEKSRLLSDRFSAERPKGSFSTLEIQRTEQGDSAMYLCASSLSAGASDTQYFGPGTRLTVL.

The V and J genes are TRBV30 and TRBJ2-3; D uncertain. The ends were cut back, 5 bases at V and 3 bases at J, with 6 bases in the middle. CDR3 length: 11 amino acids. Germline CDR1 is GTSNPN and CDR2 is SVGIG (reference sequence). The CDR3 bases are TGTGCCTGGTTAGCTACAGATACGCAGTATTTT. Encoded protein: CAWLATDTQYF.

This chain connects TRBV4-3 to TRBJ1-4, with D hard to call. V was trimmed by 3 bases and J by 7 bases, leaving 12 bases between them. The length of the CDR3 is 14 residues. Germline loops: CDR1 LGHNA, CDR2 YSLEER. The CDR3 here is CASSQVGDGEKLFF. The DNA of the CDR3 is TGCGCCAGCAGCCAGGTGGGCGATGGTGAAAAACTGTTTTTT.

The chain has TRBV27 and TRBJ2-1; 8 bases fit TRBD2. J was trimmed by 4 bases and V by 8 bases; bases with no gene match: 7. The CDR3 spans 14 residues. The germline gives CDR1 MNHEY, CDR2 SMNVEV (reference sequence). The CDR3 DNA reads as TGTGCCAGCGGACGGGGGGGACTTTACAATGAGCAGTTCTTC. It translates to CASGRGGLYNEQFF.

V is TRBV12-3 or TRBV12-4 and J is TRBJ1-1, with no clear D. V was cut by 0 bases and J by 8 bases, with 4 bases left in between. This CDR3 comprises 11 residues. The CDR3 protein is CASSLALEAFF. CDR3 sequence (DNA): TGTGCCAGCAGTTTAGCACTCGAAGCTTTCTTT.

The CDR3 sequence: CASSSQGYGNTIYF. CDR3 in DNA: TGTGCCAGCAGTTCACAGGGGTATGGAAACACCATATATTTT. The genes are TRBV28 and TRBJ1-3; 7 bases match TRBD1. This CDR3 is 14 amino acids long. The J segment lost 3 bases and the V segment lost 4 bases, leaving 3 bases of the junction unmatched. Germline loops: CDR1 MDHEN, CDR2 SYDVKM.

The CDR3 coding sequence is TGTGCCAGCAGCTTGGACAGGGGATTCGGCTACACCTTC. This translates into CASSLDRGFGYTF. This rearrangement joins TRBV5-6 to TRBJ1-2, with 7 bases fitting TRBD1. This CDR3 is 13 amino acids long. V lost 0 bases to trimming and J lost 8 bases; unmatched junction nucleotides: 4. The germline V gene encodes CDR1 SGHDT and CDR2 YYEEEE.

This chain connects TRBV13 to TRBJ2-2; possible D gene TRBD2, 6 bases. The V gene's germline CDR1 is PRHDT and CDR2 FYEKMQ (reference sequence). The ends were cut back, 7 bases at V and 1 base at J, with 13 bases in the middle. The CDR3 length is 15 residues. CDR3 sequence reads: CASKVGGQNTGELFF. In DNA form, the CDR3 reads TGTGCCAGCAAAGTGGGAGGACAGAACACCGGGGAGCTGTTTTTT. Variable domain in full (rest from reference TRBV13 and TRBJ2-2): AAGVIQSPRHLIKEKRETATLKCYPIPRHDTVYWYQQGPGQDPQFLISFYEKMQSDKGSIPDRFSAQQFSDYHSELNMSSLELGDSALYFCASKVGGQNTGELFFGEGSRLTVL.

This chain links TRBV5-3 with TRBJ2-7; 8 nucleotides agree with TRBD2. TRBV5-3 is known as an ORF, though its function is uncertain. CDR3 length equals 17 residues. V was pared by 5 bases and J by 4 bases, with 17 bases of the junction left unmatched. Here the CDR3 reads CARRPTSAPSSAYEQYF. The CDR3 nucleotides read TGTGCCAGAAGGCCGACTAGCGCCCCGAGTTCGGCGTACGAGCAGTACTTC.

This clone appeared a few times. The V call is TRBV7-8, the J call TRBJ2-2; 12 bases map to TRBD2. Germline V CDR1 and CDR2: SGHVS, FQNEAQ. The V segment lost 4 bases and the J segment 5 bases; nucleotides outside the gene matches: 14. The CDR3 covers 19 residues. The CDR3: CASSYHILAGGKGTGELFF. The CDR3 nucleotides are TGTGCCAGCAGCTACCATATCCTAGCGGGAGGGAAAGGAACCGGGGAGCTGTTTTTT.

V usage is TRBV5-4 and J usage is TRBJ2-2, with 9 bases aligning to TRBD1. Germline lookup yields CDR1 SGHNT and CDR2 YYREEE (reference sequence). CDR3 length: 16 amino acids. The junction had 6 bases not matched to a gene; V was cut back by 0 bases and J by 6 bases. CDR3 coding DNA: TGTGCCAGCAGCTTGGGAGGGACAGGGCGGTCCGGGGAGCTGTTTTTT. It specifies CASSLGGTGRSGELFF.

V is TRBV6-5 and J is TRBJ2-7; D unclear. Trimming removed 6 bases from V and 5 bases from J, with 8 bases in between. The V gene's germline CDR1 is MNHEY and CDR2 SVGAGI. This CDR3 is 11 amino acids long. CDR3 loop: CASSGSDEQYF. CDR3 sequence (DNA): TGTGCCAGCAGCGGTTCCGACGAGCAGTACTTC.

The J gene is TRBJ1-1, the V gene TRBV5-4, with D unclear. The germline CDR1 and CDR2 sequences are SGHNT and YYREEE (reference sequence). The CDR3 is 14 residues long. V was shortened by 6 bases and J by 1 base, with 13 bases between the two germline ends. CDR3 nucleotide sequence: TGTGCCAGCAATGTCATAGGCGGGAACACTGAAGCTTTCTTT. Its protein is CASNVIGGNTEAFF.

This chain joins TRBV28 and TRBJ2-1, with 7 bases identical to TRBD2. After removal of 3 bases from V and 4 bases from J, the junction contained 6 bases not matched to a gene. CDR3 length equals 15 residues. Germline loops: CDR1 MDHEN, CDR2 SYDVKM. CDR3 sequence (DNA): TGTGCCAGCAGTTTCCCCGGACTAGAGTACAATGAGCAGTTCTTC. Translation: CASSFPGLEYNEQFF.

In nucleotides, the CDR3 is TGTGCCAGCAGCCTGCTGGGACAGGGTAACGAGCAGTACTTC. It encodes CASSLLGQGNEQYF. The rearrangement uses TRBV7-6 and TRBJ2-7; TRBD1 matches 9 bases. Germline loops: CDR1 SGHVS, CDR2 FNYEAQ. The CDR3 is 14 residues long. V was pared by 5 bases and J by 5 bases, with 7 bases of the junction left unmatched.

This sequence joins TRBV28 and TRBJ2-7, with TRBD2 matching 8 bases. CDR1 is MDHEN and CDR2 is SYDVKM in the germline V gene. With V trimmed by 6 bases and J by 2 bases, 9 bases remained unmatched. This CDR3 spans 15 amino acids. DNA for the CDR3: TGTGCCAGCAGCTCAGGACTAGCTGAGACCTACGAGCAGTACTTC. Translated, it gives CASSSGLAETYEQYF.

The chain couples TRBV4-1 to TRBJ2-1; TRBD2 is a possible D gene (5 bases). The germline V gene has CDR1 MGHRA and CDR2 YSYEKL. This CDR3 region has 16 residues. V shed 1 base and J shed 4 bases, with 14 bases lying between them. The CDR3 loop is CASSQVRAGQYNEQFF. The CDR3 bases are TGCGCCAGCAGCCAAGTTCGGGCGGGCCAATACAATGAGCAGTTCTTC.

This sequence joins TRBV20-1 and TRBJ2-1; D gene uncertain. CDR3 length equals 10 residues. Looked up from germline, CDR1 is DFQATT and CDR2 is SNEGSKA (reference sequence). Trimming left V 4 bases short and J 9 bases short, with 7 bases between. CDR3 sequence (DNA): TGCAGTGCTATCTACGCTGAGCAGTTCTTC. This codes for CSAIYAEQFF.

The CDR3 coding sequence is TGTGCCAGCAGCGGGACAGGAAATAATTCACCCCTCCACTTT. Translating gives CASSGTGNNSPLHF. The V call is TRBV25-1, the J call TRBJ1-6; 8 bases map to TRBD1. The trim removed 6 bases at V and 5 bases at J, leaving 3 bases unmatched. The CDR3 length is 14 residues. Germline-derived CDR1 and CDR2 are MGHDK and SYGVNS.

This rearrangement joins TRBV28 to TRBJ2-7; TRBD1 matches at 8 bases. The CDR3 contains 14 residues. Germline V CDR1 and CDR2: MDHEN, SYDVKM. Germline trimming cut 2 bases from V and 1 base from J; bases unmatched to any gene: 1. The CDR3 nucleotides read TGTGCCAGCAGTTTAGGGGACAGGTCCTACGAGCAGTACTTC. Its protein product is CASSLGDRSYEQYF.

This chain links TRBV3-1 (or the pseudogene TRBV3-2) with TRBJ2-5, with TRBD1 identical over 7 bases. Germline CDR1 reads LGHDT; CDR2 reads YNNKEL (reference sequence). After removal of 1 base from V and 3 bases from J, the junction contained 2 bases not matched to a gene. The CDR3 runs 14 residues. DNA of the CDR3: TGTGCCAGCAGCCAAGGGACAGGTGAAGAGACCCAGTACTTC. As protein: CASSQGTGEETQYF.

V gene TRBV13 combines with J gene TRBJ2-7, with 7 bases matching TRBD2. The V gene's germline CDR1 is PRHDT and CDR2 FYEKMQ (reference sequence). V lost 1 base and J lost 2; bases outside the gene matches: 5. The CDR3 is 15 amino acids. The CDR3 is CASSLVSGETYEQYF. CDR3 nucleotide sequence: TGTGCCAGCAGCTTAGTCAGCGGGGAAACCTACGAGCAGTACTTC. Filled out from reference TRBV13 and TRBJ2-7, the complete variable domain reads AAGVIQSPRHLIKEKRETATLKCYPIPRHDTVYWYQQGPGQDPQFLISFYEKMQSDKGSIPDRFSAQQFSDYHSELNMSSLELGDSALYFCASSLVSGETYEQYFGPGTRLTVT.

The V gene is TRBV6-5, the J gene TRBJ2-7; D is possibly TRBD1 (6 bases). The germline V gene has CDR1 MNHEY and CDR2 SVGAGI. The CDR3 extends over 14 amino acids. V was shortened by 2 bases and J by 1 base, with 9 bases between the two germline ends. CDR3 residues: CASSYRGQSYEQYF. The CDR3 DNA reads as TGTGCCAGCAGTTACCGCGGACAGTCCTACGAGCAGTACTTC.

A single count supports this clone. The identical CDR3 is also encoded by other nucleotide sequences in the sample. The chain carries TRBV5-1 and TRBJ2-7; TRBD2 matches 14 bases. Germline loops: CDR1 SGHRS, CDR2 YFSETQ. V dropped 4 bases and J dropped 3; count of bases not matched to a gene: 3. The CDR3 covers 15 residues. The CDR3, as DNA: TGCGCCAGCAGCCTGGGACTAGCGGGGGACTACGAGCAGTACTTC. Translation gives CASSLGLAGDYEQYF.

The chain links TRBV28 to TRBJ1-3, with D hard to call. CDR3 length: 14 residues. Germline V gene data show CDR1 as MDHEN and CDR2 as SYDVKM. V dropped 6 bases and J dropped 1 base, with 10 bases sitting between them. The CDR3 spells CASSHGGSGNTIYF. CDR3 DNA: TGTGCCAGCAGCCATGGAGGGTCTGGAAACACCATATATTTT.